Below, 10 T cell receptor beta chains from the same sample are listed, as sequenced in a study of human T cells and chemical hapten exposure. TCRdb recomputed calls from the RACE reads with MiXCR, one row per CDR3 protein. The data hold roughly 38,000 distinct CDR3 sequences, with more than 8% observed a single time. This sample's time point: patch test 3, about 24 weeks after DPC sensitization. Noted treatment: therapeutic diphenylcyclopropenone sensitization with weekly scalp DPC. Unfractionated whole blood served as the source for total RNA extraction. The sequencing used whole blood, collected in connection with sensitization to the hapten diphenylcyclopropenone (DPC). Receptors were obtained from a middle-aged man with alopecia areata. Some clones in this sample may be carry-over from other donors' samples.

This clonotype was observed a handful of times. The rearrangement uses TRBV5-1 and TRBJ2-7, with D possibly matching TRBD1 (5 bases). Trimming cost V 0 bases and J 8 bases, with 15 bases left between them. There are 14 residues in the CDR3. Germline loops: CDR1 SGHRS, CDR2 YFSETQ. The DNA for the CDR3 is TGCGCCAGCAGCTTGGCCGCCCAGGGAAGCCAGCAGTACTTC. Translation gives CASSLAAQGSQQYF.

This clonotype was observed at least ten times. J is TRBJ2-7 and V is TRBV19; TRBD1 or TRBD2 may be the D gene (5 bases each). Trimming removed 5 bases from V and 2 bases from J, with 13 bases in between. Germline lookup yields CDR1 LNHDA and CDR2 SQIVND (reference sequence). The CDR3 runs to 14 residues. The CDR3, as DNA: TGTGCCAGTAGTGTAGGGACCCTGGCCTACGAGCAGTACTTC. Translating gives CASSVGTLAYEQYF. The whole variable domain, filled in from reference TRBV19 and TRBJ2-7, reads DGGITQSPKYLFRKEGQNVTLSCEQNLNHDAMYWYRQDPGQGLRLIYYSQIVNDFQKGDIAEGYSVSREKKESFPLTVTSAQKNPTAFYLCASSVGTLAYEQYFGPGTRLTVT.

There are many counts of this clonotype. The V and J genes are TRBV20-1 and TRBJ2-7, with TRBD2 matching 15 bases. This CDR3 is built from 19 residues. The V segment lost 8 bases and the J segment 1 base; nucleotides outside the gene matches: 18. Per the germline V gene, CDR1 is DFQATT and CDR2 is SNEGSKA (reference sequence). The CDR3 DNA follows: TGCAGTCTCGAGAGGTCCGGACTGGGGACTAGCGGGAGGTCCTACGAGCAGTACTTC. Translated, it gives CSLERSGLGTSGRSYEQYF.

This clonotype was observed a handful of times. The chain recombines TRBV10-2 with TRBJ2-1, with TRBD2 matching over 8 bases. With 2 bases clipped from V and 9 bases from J, the junction kept 9 bases outside the gene matches. The CDR3 sequence is 15 residues long. Per the germline V gene, CDR1 is WSHSY and CDR2 is SAAADI. CDR3 in amino acids: CASSEAVGLVVEQFF. In DNA form, the CDR3 reads TGCGCCAGCAGTGAGGCGGTGGGACTAGTCGTTGAGCAGTTCTTC.

The V call is TRBV28, the J call TRBJ2-3; D uncertain. Germline V gene data show CDR1 as MDHEN and CDR2 as SYDVKM. Trimming took 6 bases from V and 10 from J, leaving 11 bases between them. CDR3 length: 11 amino acids. As DNA, the CDR3 is TGTGCCAGCAGCCCAGGTTCTGCGCAGTATTTT. Translating gives CASSPGSAQYF.

This clonotype was picked up many times. The rearrangement links TRBV6-5 to TRBJ2-7, with TRBD2 as a possible D gene (5 bases). The CDR3 length is 13 residues. The V and J ends lost 6 bases and 5 bases respectively, with 14 bases between them. In germline, CDR1 is MNHEY, CDR2 SVGAGI. The DNA of the CDR3 is TGTGCCAGCAGAAGACGGACCGGGGACGAGCAGTACTTC. This sequence encodes CASRRRTGDEQYF.

This clonotype was seen a handful of times. This rearrangement joins TRBV3-1 to TRBJ2-3; either TRBD1 or TRBD2 may supply D (5 bases each). CDR3 length: 12 residues. Germline CDR1 LGHDT, CDR2 YNNKEL (reference sequence). Trimming took off 5 bases at V and 8 bases at J, with 11 bases between the two ends. The CDR3 DNA reads as TGTGCCAGCAGCAGGGACCTTCCTACGCAGTATTTT. It codes for CASSRDLPTQYF.

The chain couples TRBV5-1 to TRBJ2-7, with 9 bases matching TRBD2. The CDR3 sequence is 15 residues long. The germline V gene encodes CDR1 SGHRS and CDR2 YFSETQ. The V gene end was trimmed by 0 bases and the J gene end by 5 bases; junction bases not matched to a gene: 6. CDR3 coding DNA: TGCGCCAGCAGCTTGGGTCGCGGGAGGGCCGACGAGCAGTACTTC. Translating gives CASSLGRGRADEQYF.

This chain uses TRBV10-1 with TRBJ2-5; TRBD1 agrees at 8 bases. V shed 10 bases, J shed 1 base, and the junction held 8 bases outside the gene matches. There are 14 residues in the CDR3. Germline V gives CDR1 WNHNN, CDR2 SYGVQD (reference sequence). The CDR3 nucleotides read TGCGCCACCGGTACCGGGACAGGCCAAGAGACCCAGTACTTC. It is translated as CATGTGTGQETQYF.

This clonotype came up a few times. The chain combines TRBV5-1 with TRBJ2-2, with TRBD2 matching over 13 bases. V gave up 4 bases and J gave up 8 bases; unmatched junction bases: 5. The CDR3 has 15 amino acids. Germline lookup yields CDR1 SGHRS and CDR2 YFSETQ. CDR3 bases: TGCGCCAGCAGCGATGGACTAGCGGGAGATGGGGAGCTGTTTTTT. Amino acids: CASSDGLAGDGELFF.